This record covers a single TCR beta chain. MiXCR, run by TCRdb on the 5' RACE reads, gives a single entry per CDR3 protein. The repertoire holds about 220,000 distinct CDR3 sequences, with about a tenth as singletons. These data belong to a study of identical twins. The CDR3 consists of 13 residues. Germline assignment: CDR1 MDHEN and CDR2 SYDVKM. The junction had 7 bases not matched to a gene; V was cut back by 6 bases and J by 6 bases. V and J are TRBV28 and TRBJ1-2, with 7 bases that match TRBD1. The sequence was obtained from a woman between 18 and 30 years old in good health. Sequencing was carried out using memory (CD45RO+) T cells sorted from blood. CDR3 in DNA: TGTGCCAGCAGCGTTCAGGGGGTGGATGGCTACACCTTC. This codes for CASSVQGVDGYTF.